A selection of T cell receptor beta chains follows, all from one sample in a study of blood T cell repertoires in COVID-19. The table came from immunoSEQ multiplex PCR; TCRdb's copy has only in-frame clones and leaves some out. The table includes about 160,000 clones, just under 90% detected once. The sample comprised peripheral blood. These receptors were obtained from a woman in her seventies with COVID-19, enrolled during active disease. The CDR3 runs from the conserved cysteine through the conserved F or W. A D gene is named only where the DNA matches it firmly. Where a row states a size, it is once, few, many or the class of an expanded clone; other rows omit it.

length: 16
D: TRBD2
size: .
J: TRBJ2-3
V: TRBV7-6
CDR3: CASSSGLAGGPDTQYF
DNA: TGTGCCAGCAGCTCCGGACTAGCGGGGGGGCCAGATACGCAGTATTTT

length: 17
D: TRBD2
size: .
J: TRBJ2-1
V: TRBV9
CDR3: CASSQDPLAGTYNEQFF
DNA: TGTGCCAGCAGCCAAGACCCGCTAGCGGGGACTTACAATGAGCAGTTCTTC

length: 16
D: .
size: .
J: TRBJ1-3
V: TRBV5-1
CDR3: CASSQEGHGSGNTIYF
DNA: TGCGCCAGCAGCCAAGAGGGACACGGCTCTGGAAACACCATATATTTT

length: 17
D: .
size: .
J: TRBJ1-1
V: TRBV4-1
CDR3: CASSQDLTAPRHTEAFF
DNA: TGCGCCAGCAGCCAAGATTTGACAGCTCCAAGGCACACTGAAGCTTTCTTT

length: 15
D: .
size: .
J: TRBJ1-5
V: TRBV5-6
CDR3: CASSLGTLSNQPQHF
DNA: TGTGCCAGCAGCTTGGGGACTCTTAGCAATCAGCCCCAGCATTTT

length: 15
D: .
size: .
J: TRBJ2-5
V: TRBV15
CDR3: CATSRDNGVTETQYF
DNA: TGTGCCACCAGCAGAGATAACGGGGTCACGGAGACCCAGTACTTC

length: 13
D: .
size: .
J: TRBJ2-7
V: TRBV3-1/TRBV3-2
CDR3: CASSQTLPYEQYF
DNA: TGTGCCAGCAGTCAGACACTCCCCTACGAGCAGTACTTC

length: 15
D: .
size: once
J: TRBJ2-1
V: TRBV5-5
CDR3: CASSWSGSSYNEQFF
DNA: TGTGCCAGCAGCTGGAGCGGAAGCTCCTACAATGAGCAGTTCTTC

length: 14
D: TRBD1
size: .
J: TRBJ1-4
V: TRBV3-1/TRBV3-2
CDR3: CASSHRQGKEKLFF
DNA: TGTGCCAGCAGCCACCGACAGGGTAAGGAAAAACTGTTTTTT

length: 15
D: .
size: .
J: TRBJ1-5
V: TRBV7-9
CDR3: CASSLETGTGQPQHF
DNA: TGTGCCAGCAGCTTAGAGACGGGTACCGGGCAGCCCCAGCATTTT

length: 15
D: TRBD1
size: .
J: TRBJ1-6
V: TRBV6-1
CDR3: CASSDRQGDNSPLHF
DNA: TGTGCCAGCAGTGACAGACAGGGGGATAATTCACCCCTCCACTTT

length: 13
D: .
size: .
J: TRBJ2-2
V: TRBV7-3
CDR3: CASSFRGTGELFF
DNA: TGTGCCAGCAGCTTCAGGGGTACCGGGGAGCTGTTTTTT

length: 15
D: TRBD1
size: .
J: TRBJ1-1
V: TRBV6-2/TRBV6-3
CDR3: CASSYAPRRGTEAFF
DNA: TGTGCCAGCAGTTACGCCCCCCGCAGGGGGACTGAAGCTTTCTTT

length: 14
D: .
size: .
J: TRBJ1-2
V: TRBV11-2
CDR3: CASSPKVGPDGYTF
DNA: TGTGCCAGCAGCCCTAAGGTGGGGCCCGATGGCTACACCTTC

length: 15
D: .
size: .
J: TRBJ2-2
V: TRBV10-2
CDR3: CASSVDTRNTGELFF
DNA: TGCGCCAGCAGTGTCGACACGCGAAACACCGGGGAGCTGTTTTTT

length: 16
D: TRBD1
size: .
J: TRBJ1-2
V: TRBV7-9
CDR3: CASSLGSPDRAGGYTF
DNA: TGTGCCAGCAGCTTAGGCTCCCCTGACAGGGCTGGCGGCTACACCTTC

length: 15
D: .
size: .
J: TRBJ2-5
V: TRBV5-1
CDR3: CASSLPRGAGETQYF
DNA: TGCGCCAGCAGCTTGCCCCGGGGGGCCGGGGAGACCCAGTACTTC

length: 9
D: .
size: .
J: TRBJ2-7
V: TRBV11-2
CDR3: CASSSRLFF
DNA: TGTGCCAGCAGCTCTCGACTTTTCTTC

length: 15
D: .
size: .
J: TRBJ1-1
V: TRBV9
CDR3: CASSVEGRVSTEAFF
DNA: TGTGCCAGCAGCGTAGAGGGCAGGGTGAGCACTGAAGCTTTCTTT

length: 17
D: .
size: .
J: TRBJ1-2
V: TRBV4-2
CDR3: CASSLPGGGRGNYGYTF
DNA: TGTGCCAGCAGCCTCCCCGGTGGGGGAAGGGGGAACTATGGCTACACCTTC